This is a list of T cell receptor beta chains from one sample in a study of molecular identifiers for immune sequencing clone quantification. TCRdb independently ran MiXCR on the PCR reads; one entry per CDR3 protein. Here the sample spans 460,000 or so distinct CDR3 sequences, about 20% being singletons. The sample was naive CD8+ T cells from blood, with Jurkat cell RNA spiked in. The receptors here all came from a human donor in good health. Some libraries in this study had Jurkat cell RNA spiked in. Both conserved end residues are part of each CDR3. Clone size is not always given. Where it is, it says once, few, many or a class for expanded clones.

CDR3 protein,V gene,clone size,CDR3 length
CASALEGAEGYTF,TRBV12-3/TRBV12-4,-,13
CASSRGGPGQQGYEQYF,TRBV4-3,-,17
CASSQPGTYNTGELFF,TRBV28,many,16
CASSPETVFSTDTQYF,TRBV18,few,16
CAWSGMTYEQYF,TRBV30,many,12
CASSQDLAGATNTGELFF,TRBV3-1,-,18
CASSTPTRSGGRQETQYF,TRBV28,-,18
CASSQGEASYEQYF,TRBV4-1,-,14
CASSFWDEQFF,TRBV7-2,many,11
CASSQGGRYEQYF,TRBV4-2,many,13
CASSYAGVSEQFF,TRBV6-5,few,13
CATSFDRDPTEAFF,TRBV15,few,14
CASSSSRADGTGELFF,TRBV7-6,few,16
CASSQSGSPSYEQYF,TRBV27,-,15
CASSSGTNEQYF,TRBV5-3,-,12
CASSYMSNTEAFF,TRBV7-9,many,13
CASSFYLGYEQYF,TRBV27,few,13
CASSENPDRRDPYNSPLHF,TRBV6-1,-,19
CADSSLEETQYF,TRBV11-2,many,12
CASSTDIAGEPTDTQYF,TRBV28,few,17
CASSPGGNNEQFF,TRBV18,few,13
CAGRATSGSTDTQYF,TRBV2,many,15
CASSEALGFNYNSSLHF,TRBV6-1,-,17
CASSHRDRAIDPNTGELFF,TRBV5-8,many,19
CASSLNLGYTGELFF,TRBV7-3,-,15
CASRDPDRGHGYGYTF,TRBV6-5,-,16
CASSLLQGAPNYGYTF,TRBV7-9,-,16
CASSYKSTGDFFYGYTF,TRBV6-5,few,17
CASSEGHMYQETQYF,TRBV6-1,-,15
CASSLGSSGGYTF,TRBV28,few,13
CASSSLAGEPSRTQYF,TRBV6-2/TRBV6-3,many,16
CASSLAVDEQFF,TRBV19,-,12
CSALDRATDTQYF,TRBV20-1,few,13
CASSYEGSRDEQYF,TRBV11-2,many,14
CASSYSRTNEQFF,TRBV6-5,-,13
CASSQVPGEQETQYF,TRBV3-1,few,15
CASSPQLAQTDTQYF,TRBV5-4,many,15
CASSYSPVDTQYF,TRBV6-5,-,13
CASSSSDRPSDSPLHF,TRBV28,few,16
CSVEGAFSGAYNEPFF,TRBV29-1,-,16
CASSQTGGWETQYF,TRBV14,-,14
CASSQDPGHSYEQYF,TRBV4-1,many,15
CASATASTDTQCF,TRBV28,-,13
CASSLFVGGTEAFF,TRBV11-2,many,14
CASSYGTPSSYEQYF,TRBV6-5,-,15
CASSLGGQVVYSNQPQHF,TRBV12-3/TRBV12-4,few,18
CASSYRAGTGLNTEAFF,TRBV6-5,many,17
CASSQDGLLSDGYTF,TRBV14,few,15
CASSRDHEAFF,TRBV6-5,few,11
CAWTTGTGVEAQYF,TRBV30,-,14
CATSDGPGLPSWF,TRBV24-1,many,13